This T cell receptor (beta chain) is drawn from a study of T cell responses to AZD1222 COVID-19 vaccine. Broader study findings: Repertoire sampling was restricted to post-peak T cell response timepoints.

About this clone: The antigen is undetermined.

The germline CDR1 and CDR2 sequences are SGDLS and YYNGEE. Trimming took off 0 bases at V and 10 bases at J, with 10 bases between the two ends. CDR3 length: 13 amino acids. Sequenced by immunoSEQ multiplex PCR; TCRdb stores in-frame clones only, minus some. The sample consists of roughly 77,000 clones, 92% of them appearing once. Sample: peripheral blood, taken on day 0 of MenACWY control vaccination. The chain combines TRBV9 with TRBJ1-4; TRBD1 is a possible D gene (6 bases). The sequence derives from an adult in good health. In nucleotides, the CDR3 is TGTGCCAGCAGCGTAGGGACAGACGGAAAACTGTTTTTT. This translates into CASSVGTDGKLFF.